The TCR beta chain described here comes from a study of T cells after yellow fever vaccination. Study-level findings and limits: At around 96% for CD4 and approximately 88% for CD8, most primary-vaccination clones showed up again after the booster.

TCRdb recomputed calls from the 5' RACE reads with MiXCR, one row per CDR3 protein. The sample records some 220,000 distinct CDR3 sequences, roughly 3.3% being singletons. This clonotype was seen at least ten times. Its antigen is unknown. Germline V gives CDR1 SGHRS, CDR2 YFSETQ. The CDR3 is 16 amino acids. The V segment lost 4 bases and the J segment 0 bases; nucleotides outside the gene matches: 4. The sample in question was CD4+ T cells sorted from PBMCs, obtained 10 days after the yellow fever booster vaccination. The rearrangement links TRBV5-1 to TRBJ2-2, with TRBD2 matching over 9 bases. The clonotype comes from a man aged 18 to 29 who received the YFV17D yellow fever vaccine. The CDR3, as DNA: TGCGCCAGCAGCACTATAGCGGGGGCGAACACCGGGGAGCTGTTTTTT. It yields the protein CASSTIAGANTGELFF.